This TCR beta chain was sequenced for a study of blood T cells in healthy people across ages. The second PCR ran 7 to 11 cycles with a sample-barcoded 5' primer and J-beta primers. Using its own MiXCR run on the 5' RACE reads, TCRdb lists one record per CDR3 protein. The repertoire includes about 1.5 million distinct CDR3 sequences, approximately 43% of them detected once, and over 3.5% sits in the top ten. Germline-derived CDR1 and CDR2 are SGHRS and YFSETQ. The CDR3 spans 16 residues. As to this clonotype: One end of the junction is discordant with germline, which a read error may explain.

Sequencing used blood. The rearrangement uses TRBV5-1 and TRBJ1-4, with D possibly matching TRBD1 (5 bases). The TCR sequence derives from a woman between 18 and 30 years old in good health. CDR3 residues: CASILGDPGGGEKLFF. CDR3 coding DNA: TGCGCCAGCATCTTGGGGGACCCAGGAGGAGGTGAAAAACTGTTTTTT. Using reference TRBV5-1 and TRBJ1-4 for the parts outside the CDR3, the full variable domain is KAGVTQTPRYLIKTRGQQVTLSCSPISGHRSVSWYQQTPGQGLQFLFEYFSETQRNKGNFPGRFSGRQFSNSRSEMNVSTLELGDSALYLCASILGDPGGGEKLFFGSGTQLSVL.